The 21 T cell receptor beta chains in this list originate from one sample, sequenced in a study of blood T cell repertoires in COVID-19. Profiled with immunoSEQ multiplex PCR; TCRdb holds only in-frame clones, not every one. The data contain roughly 100,000 clones, less than 90% of them singletons. Specimen: peripheral blood. These receptors originate from a human donor in a cohort sampled during active COVID-19.

The rearrangement uses TRBV10-1 and TRBJ2-1; no firm D call. The germline gives CDR1 WNHNN, CDR2 SYGVQD (reference sequence). Trimming removed 5 bases at V and 5 bases at J, with 19 bases between. This CDR3 is 16 amino acids long. Here the CDR3 reads CASSSTSRGGHNEQFF. The DNA of the CDR3 is TGCGCCAGCAGTTCAACATCCCGCGGTGGCCACAATGAGCAGTTCTTC.

The chain has TRBV28 and TRBJ1-5; 8 bases line up with TRBD1. The CDR3 consists of 14 residues. CDR1 is MDHEN, CDR2 SYDVKM, per germline. The V and J ends lost 5 bases and 6 bases, in that order; junction bases with no gene match: 6. CDR3 region: CASSRTGPSQPQHF. The CDR3 coding sequence is TGTGCCAGCAGTCGGACAGGGCCGAGTCAGCCCCAGCATTTT.

This clone is a singleton in its sample. The chain recombines TRBV18 with TRBJ2-6; 9 nucleotides match TRBD1. With 2 bases clipped from V and 4 bases from J, the junction kept 6 bases outside the gene matches. The V gene's germline CDR1 is KGHSH and CDR2 LQKENI. The CDR3 runs to 17 residues. The CDR3 sequence: CASSPTGGASGANVLTF. CDR3 nucleotide sequence: TGTGCCAGCTCACCAACAGGGGGCGCATCGGGGGCCAACGTCCTGACTTTC.

The V gene is TRBV9, the J gene TRBJ2-1; tentative D call: TRBD1 (5 bases). Germline CDR1 reads SGDLS; CDR2 reads YYNGEE. The length of the CDR3 is 15 residues. Trimming took off 0 bases at V and 4 bases at J, with 11 bases between the two ends. CDR3: CASSVGVGPYNEQFF. CDR3 nucleotide sequence: TGTGCCAGCAGCGTAGGGGTGGGGCCATACAATGAGCAGTTCTTC. The full variable domain, in which reference TRBV9 and TRBJ2-1 provide the parts outside the CDR3, is DSGVTQTPKHLITATGQRVTLRCSPRSGDLSVYWYQQSLDQGLQFLIQYYNGEERAKGNILERFSAQQFPDLHSELNLSSLELGDSALYFCASSVGVGPYNEQFFGPGTRLTVL.

This sequence joins TRBV4-1 and TRBJ1-2, with TRBD1 matching over 7 bases. The CDR3 has 12 residues. Unmatched junction bases numbered 7, after V lost 1 base and J lost 14 bases. Looked up from germline, CDR1 is MGHRA and CDR2 is YSYEKL. The CDR3 DNA reads TGCGCCAGCAGCCAAGGTAGGGACAGTCCAACCTTC. Residues: CASSQGRDSPTF.

This clone is a singleton in its sample. V and J are TRBV5-1 and TRBJ1-4; D is unresolved. The CDR3 contains 21 residues. Germline CDR1 is SGHRS and CDR2 is YFSETQ. V lost 2 bases, J lost 5 bases, and 31 bases lay in between. In DNA form, the CDR3 reads TGCGCCAGCAGCTTTAGCCGTAGCGTCGTGGGAATACCCGGACGGAATGAAAAACTGTTTTTT. This sequence encodes CASSFSRSVVGIPGRNEKLFF.

V usage is TRBV29-1 and J usage is TRBJ2-1; D might be TRBD1 (5 bases). In germline, CDR1 is SQVTM, CDR2 ANQGSEA. CDR3 length: 13 amino acids. Trimming took 1 base from V and 12 from J, leaving 16 bases between them. CDR3 region: CSVEASLQGAQFF. As DNA, the CDR3 is TGCAGCGTTGAAGCCTCTCTTCAGGGCGCGCAGTTCTTC.

The chain links TRBV9 to TRBJ1-2, with no clear D. Deletions cut 4 bases from V and 7 bases from J, with 26 bases between. The length of the CDR3 is 17 residues. Germline V gene sequence: CDR1 SGDLS, CDR2 YYNGEE. In DNA, the CDR3 is TGTGCCAGCAGCCCGGTGGCGGATACAACCTCCGTATCTGGCTACACCTTC. Amino acid sequence: CASSPVADTTSVSGYTF.

V is TRBV7-2 and J is TRBJ2-7, with 8 bases that match TRBD2. The germline V gene encodes CDR1 SGHTA and CDR2 FQGNSA. The CDR3 runs to 14 residues. The V gene end was trimmed by 3 bases and the J gene end by 6 bases; junction bases not matched to a gene: 7. The CDR3 loop is CASSFQGSGGEQYF. The DNA of the CDR3 is TGTGCCAGCAGCTTCCAGGGGAGCGGGGGCGAGCAGTACTTC.

The V gene is TRBV28, the J gene TRBJ2-5; weak D call: TRBD1 (6 bases). The CDR3 runs 14 residues. Germline CDR1 is MDHEN and CDR2 is SYDVKM. The V gene lost 6 bases and the J gene lost 4 bases, with 15 bases spanning the gap. Written as DNA, the CDR3 is TGTGCCAGCAGCGCTGCACAGGGCAGAGAGACCCAGTACTTC. This gives the protein CASSAAQGRETQYF.

The rearrangement joins TRBV28 to TRBJ2-3; TRBD1 might be the D (5 bases). The germline gives CDR1 MDHEN, CDR2 SYDVKM. The CDR3 length is 15 residues. V was cut by 11 bases and J by 6 bases, with 24 bases left in between. The CDR3 DNA reads TGTGCCCCCACTTCTCTGGGCAGGGAAGGGGATACGCAGTATTTT. Protein sequence: CAPTSLGREGDTQYF.

The chain uses TRBV18 and TRBJ2-7; possible D gene TRBD1, 6 bases. The V and J ends lost 1 base and 6 bases respectively, with 13 bases between them. This CDR3 is built from 14 residues. Per germline, CDR1 KGHSH and CDR2 LQKENI. The CDR3 reads CASSPRQGQGEQYF. CDR3 DNA sequence: TGTGCCAGCTCACCACGGCAGGGGCAAGGCGAGCAGTACTTC. The full variable domain, rest sourced from reference TRBV18 and TRBJ2-7, is NAGVMQNPRHLVRRRGQEARLRCSPMKGHSHVYWYRQLPEEGLKFMVYLQKENIIDESGMPKERFSAEFPKEGPSILRIQQVVRGDSAAYFCASSPRQGQGEQYFGPGTRLTVT.

V is TRBV7-3 and J is TRBJ2-1; weak D call: TRBD1 (5 bases). CDR1 SGHTA and CDR2 FQGTGA come from the germline V gene. V was clipped by 0 bases and J by 8 bases, with 11 bases between them. The CDR3 has 14 residues. In DNA form, the CDR3 reads TGTGCCAGCAGCTTAACGTTAAGGGGCCATGAGCAGTTCTTC. It yields the protein CASSLTLRGHEQFF.

V and J are TRBV19 and TRBJ1-2; TRBD1 is a possible D gene (5 bases). The CDR3 totals 15 residues. V lost 5 bases and J 4 bases, leaving 17 bases between the germline ends. CDR1 and CDR2 from the germline V gene are LNHDA and SQIVND (reference sequence). The CDR3 DNA is TGTGCCAGTAGTGATCGACAGTTAGCCGGCTATGGCTACACCTTC. Translation gives CASSDRQLAGYGYTF.

V usage is TRBV6-6 and J usage is TRBJ1-1; no definite D call. The CDR3 is 14 amino acids. V was clipped by 10 bases and J by 1 base, with 16 bases between them. CDR1 and CDR2 (germline): MNHNY, SVGAGI (reference sequence). Here the CDR3 reads CATHMPQENTEAFF. CDR3 coding DNA: TGTGCCACCCACATGCCCCAAGAGAACACTGAAGCTTTCTTT.

This clone was detected once. This sequence joins TRBV7-6 and TRBJ1-5, with D possibly TRBD1 on 5 matching bases. CDR3 length equals 13 residues. The V end was cut by 6 bases, the J end by 8 bases, with 14 bases between. Per germline, CDR1 SGHVS and CDR2 FNYEAQ. The CDR3 DNA reads as TGTGCCAGCAGAGGACACACAGGTGAGCCCCAGCATTTT. It is translated as CASRGHTGEPQHF.

This clone has just one count. J is TRBJ2-7 and V is TRBV2; D possibly corresponds to TRBD2 (5 bases). V gave up 7 bases and J gave up 0 bases, with 16 bases separating them. The CDR3 runs 15 residues. Germline CDR1 and CDR2: SNHLY and FYNNEI. CDR3 sequence (DNA): TGTGCCAGCACTCGGGATACCTTGGCCTCCTACGAGCAGTACTTC. The encoded protein is CASTRDTLASYEQYF. The variable domain in full, with the rest retrieved from reference TRBV2 and TRBJ2-7, is EPEVTQTPSHQVTQMGQEVILRCVPISNHLYFYWYRQILGQKVEFLVSFYNNEISEKSEIFDDQFSVERPDGSNFTLKIRSTKLEDSAMYFCASTRDTLASYEQYFGPGTRLTVT.

J is TRBJ2-1 and V is TRBV23-1; a weak D match, TRBD2 (5 bases). TRBV23-1 is reported as an ORF; its role is uncertain. CDR3 length: 12 residues. The germline V and J ends were trimmed by 7 bases and 9 bases, with 13 bases remaining between them. For the CDR3, the DNA is TGCGCCAGCAAAGTGGACCGGGGTGAGCAGTTCTTC. It encodes CASKVDRGEQFF.

V gene TRBV7-8 combines with J gene TRBJ2-3, with 10 positions matching TRBD2. There are 15 residues in the CDR3. Germline CDR1 and CDR2: SGHVS and FQNEAQ. The junction had 8 bases not matched to a gene; V was cut back by 5 bases and J by 6 bases. The CDR3 DNA reads as TGTGCCAGCAGCGGGGGACTAGCGACGGGGGATACGCAGTATTTT. Protein sequence: CASSGGLATGDTQYF.

In DNA form, the CDR3 reads TGTGCCAGCAGTTTCTTTCCCGGGGATAATAGACTCCAAGAGACCCAGTACTTC. It translates to CASSFFPGDNRLQETQYF. The rearrangement joins TRBV28 to TRBJ2-5; weak D call: TRBD2 (5 bases). V was cut by 3 bases and J by 1 base, with 21 bases left in between. The CDR3 spans 18 residues. Germline loops: CDR1 MDHEN, CDR2 SYDVKM.

This chain connects TRBV5-1 to TRBJ2-5; 8 bases are a match to TRBD1. After removal of 3 bases from V and 2 bases from J, the junction contained 9 bases not matched to a gene. Germline assignment: CDR1 SGHRS and CDR2 YFSETQ. The CDR3 extends over 16 amino acids. In nucleotides, the CDR3 is TGCGCCAGCAGCTCTACAGGGGGATTGTCTCAAGAGACCCAGTACTTC. The encoded protein is CASSSTGGLSQETQYF.